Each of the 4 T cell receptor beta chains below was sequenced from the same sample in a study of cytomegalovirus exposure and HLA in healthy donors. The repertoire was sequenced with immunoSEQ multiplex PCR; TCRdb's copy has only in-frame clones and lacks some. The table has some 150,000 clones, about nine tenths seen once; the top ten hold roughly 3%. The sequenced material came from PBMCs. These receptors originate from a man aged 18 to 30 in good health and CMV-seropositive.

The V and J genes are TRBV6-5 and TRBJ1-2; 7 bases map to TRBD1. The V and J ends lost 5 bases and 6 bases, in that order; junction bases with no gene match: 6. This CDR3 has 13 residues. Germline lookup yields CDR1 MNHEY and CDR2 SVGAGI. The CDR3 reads CASSDRAGNGYTF. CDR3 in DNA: TGTGCCAGCAGTGACAGGGCAGGAAATGGCTACACCTTC.

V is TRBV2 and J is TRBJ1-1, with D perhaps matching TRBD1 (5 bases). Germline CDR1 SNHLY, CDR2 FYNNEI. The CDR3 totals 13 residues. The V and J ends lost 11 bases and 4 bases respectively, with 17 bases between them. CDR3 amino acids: CAAIRGGGTEAFF. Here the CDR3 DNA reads TGTGCCGCAATAAGGGGAGGAGGCACTGAAGCTTTCTTT.

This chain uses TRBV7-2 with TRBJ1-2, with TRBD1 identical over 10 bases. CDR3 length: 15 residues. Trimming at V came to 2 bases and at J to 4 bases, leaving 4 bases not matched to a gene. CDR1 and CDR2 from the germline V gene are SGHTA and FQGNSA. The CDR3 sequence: CASSLRQGAFYGYTF. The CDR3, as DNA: TGTGCCAGCAGCTTAAGACAGGGGGCTTTCTATGGCTACACCTTC.

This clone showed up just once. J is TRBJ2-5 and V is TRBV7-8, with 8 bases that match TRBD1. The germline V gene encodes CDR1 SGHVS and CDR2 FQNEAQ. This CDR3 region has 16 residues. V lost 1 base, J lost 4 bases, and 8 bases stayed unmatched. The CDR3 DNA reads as TGTGCCAGCAGCTTAGTCCCCCAGGGGGCGGGAGAGACCCAGTACTTC. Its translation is CASSLVPQGAGETQYF. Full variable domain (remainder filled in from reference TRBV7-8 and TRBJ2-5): GAGVSQSPRYKVAKRGQDVALRCDPISGHVSLFWYQQALGQGPEFLTYFQNEAQLDKSGLPSDRFFAERPEGSVSTLKIQRTQQEDSAVYLCASSLVPQGAGETQYFGPGTRLLVL.